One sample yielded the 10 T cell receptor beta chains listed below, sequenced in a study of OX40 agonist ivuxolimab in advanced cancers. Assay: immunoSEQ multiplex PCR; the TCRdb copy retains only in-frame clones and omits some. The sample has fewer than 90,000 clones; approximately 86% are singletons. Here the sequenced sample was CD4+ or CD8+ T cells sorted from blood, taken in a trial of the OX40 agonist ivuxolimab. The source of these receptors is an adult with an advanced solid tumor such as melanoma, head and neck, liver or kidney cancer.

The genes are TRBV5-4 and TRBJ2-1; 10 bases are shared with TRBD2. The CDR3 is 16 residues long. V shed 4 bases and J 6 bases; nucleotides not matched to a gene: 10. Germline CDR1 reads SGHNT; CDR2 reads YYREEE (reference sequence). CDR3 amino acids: CASSRTGSGGGNEQFF. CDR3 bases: TGTGCCAGCAGCCGTACAGGCAGCGGGGGGGGCAATGAGCAGTTCTTC.

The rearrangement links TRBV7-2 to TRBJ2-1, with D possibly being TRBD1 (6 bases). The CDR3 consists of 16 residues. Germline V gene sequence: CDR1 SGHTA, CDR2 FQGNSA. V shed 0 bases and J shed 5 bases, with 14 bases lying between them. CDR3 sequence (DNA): TGTGCCAGCAGCTTAGCGGGGGCCGAGCCAGACAATGAGCAGTTCTTC. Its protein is CASSLAGAEPDNEQFF.

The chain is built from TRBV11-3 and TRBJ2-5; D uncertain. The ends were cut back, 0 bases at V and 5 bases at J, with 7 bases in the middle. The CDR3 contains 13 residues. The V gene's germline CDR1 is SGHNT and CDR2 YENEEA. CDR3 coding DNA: TGTGCCAGCAGCTTAGACCCCCGGGAGACCCAGTACTTC. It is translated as CASSLDPRETQYF.

Here the CDR3 DNA reads TGTGCCAGCAGCAAAGCGCTGGGAAGGGACCAGCCCCAGCATTTT. Translation gives CASSKALGRDQPQHF. The V gene is TRBV21-1, the J gene TRBJ1-5. TRBV21-1 is a recognized pseudogene. The CDR3 is made up of 15 amino acids.

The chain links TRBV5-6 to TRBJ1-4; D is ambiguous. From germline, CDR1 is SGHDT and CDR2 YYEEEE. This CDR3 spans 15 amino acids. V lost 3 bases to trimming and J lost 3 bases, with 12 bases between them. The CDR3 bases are TGTGCCAGCAGCTCAGTCCCGGGCCCTAATGAAAAACTGTTTTTT. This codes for CASSSVPGPNEKLFF.

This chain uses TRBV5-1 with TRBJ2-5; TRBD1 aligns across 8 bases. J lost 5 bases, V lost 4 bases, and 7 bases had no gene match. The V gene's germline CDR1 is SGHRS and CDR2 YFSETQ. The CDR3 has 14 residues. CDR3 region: CASSGGQGIETQYF. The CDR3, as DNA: TGCGCCAGCAGCGGAGGACAGGGTATCGAGACCCAGTACTTC.

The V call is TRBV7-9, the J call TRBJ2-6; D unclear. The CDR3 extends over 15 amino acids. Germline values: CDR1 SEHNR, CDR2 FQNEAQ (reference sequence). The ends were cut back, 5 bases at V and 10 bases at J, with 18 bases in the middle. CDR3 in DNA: TGTGCCAGCAGCCCAAGACGGAGTCCCGCTAACGTCCTGACTTTC. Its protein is CASSPRRSPANVLTF.

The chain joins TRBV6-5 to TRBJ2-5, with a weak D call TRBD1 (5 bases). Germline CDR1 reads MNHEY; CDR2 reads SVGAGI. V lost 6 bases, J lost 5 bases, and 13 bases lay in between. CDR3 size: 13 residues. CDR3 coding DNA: TGTGCCAGCAGAGAACGACAGTACGAGACCCAGTACTTC. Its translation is CASRERQYETQYF.

The DNA of the CDR3 is TGTGCCAGCAGTTTTTTAATTGCGAACACTGAAGCTTTCTTT. Translating gives CASSFLIANTEAFF. The genes are TRBV6-5 and TRBJ1-1; D unresolved. V lost 4 bases, J lost 1 base, and 10 bases lay in between. CDR3 size: 14 residues. CDR1 MNHEY and CDR2 SVGAGI come from the germline V gene.

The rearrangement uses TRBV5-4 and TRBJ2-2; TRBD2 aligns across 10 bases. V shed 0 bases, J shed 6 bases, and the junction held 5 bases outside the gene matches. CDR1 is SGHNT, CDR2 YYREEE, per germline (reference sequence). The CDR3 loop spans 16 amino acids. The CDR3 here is CASSLDSGGSPGELFF. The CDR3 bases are TGTGCCAGCAGCTTGGATAGCGGGGGGTCCCCCGGGGAGCTGTTTTTT.